The 13 T cell receptor beta chains below were found in one sample sequenced in a study of patients and donors after allogeneic stem cell transplantation. TCRdb re-called the RT-PCR reads through MiXCR, storing one row per CDR3 protein. This table holds 920,000 or so distinct CDR3 sequences, approximately 18% found once. The sequencing input was blood, either unsorted or a sorted T cell fraction (not recorded which). These TCRs come from a human donor who was either an allogeneic HSCT recipient or a stem cell or donor lymphocyte infusion donor (not recorded which). It is not recorded whose cells these are; they may come from a transplant donor.

This sequence joins TRBV24-1 and TRBJ2-1; tentatively, D is TRBD1 (5 bases). V lost 1 base to trimming and J lost 4 bases, with 13 bases between them. Germline CDR1 KGHDR, CDR2 SFDVKD. The CDR3 is 16 amino acids. The DNA for the CDR3 is TGTGCCACCAGTGATTTAGCAGGGAAGGGGTACAATGAGCAGTTCTTC. Protein: CATSDLAGKGYNEQFF.

This clonotype was observed a few times. The chain combines TRBV30 with TRBJ2-5; TRBD2 matches 7 bases. The length of the CDR3 is 11 residues. V dropped 4 bases and J dropped 7; count of bases not matched to a gene: 3. In germline, CDR1 is GTSNPN, CDR2 SVGIG (reference sequence). The DNA of the CDR3 is TGTGCCTGGATGAGCGGGGCGACCCAGTACTTC. Its translation is CAWMSGATQYF.

This clonotype was seen more than once but under ten times. This chain connects TRBV4-2 to TRBJ1-2; no definite D call. CDR3 length equals 14 residues. CDR1 LGHNA and CDR2 YNFKEQ come from the germline V gene. Trimming left V 2 bases short and J 4 bases short, with 11 bases between. CDR3 DNA sequence: TGTGCCAGCAGCCAACAGTCGGAATTCTATGGCTACACCTTC. This gives the protein CASSQQSEFYGYTF.

The CDR3 loop reads CSARGLGTYEQYF. CDR3 nucleotides: TGCAGTGCTAGAGGGCTAGGCACCTACGAGCAGTACTTC. The V call is TRBV20-1, the J call TRBJ2-7; D remains unclear. Germline V gene lookup returns CDR1 DFQATT and CDR2 SNEGSKA (reference sequence). V gave up 1 base and J gave up 2 bases, with 9 bases separating them. This CDR3 has 13 amino acids.

CDR3 nucleotides: TGCAGCGTTGAAGGCCAGACCCTCTACGAGCAGTACTTC. Protein product: CSVEGQTLYEQYF. The chain joins TRBV29-1 to TRBJ2-7; D is unresolved. The CDR3 is 13 residues long. Germline V CDR1 and CDR2: SQVTM, ANQGSEA. Deletions cut 1 base from V and 3 bases from J, with 10 bases between.

This sequence joins TRBV12-3 or TRBV12-4 and TRBJ2-2; 10 bases agree with TRBD1. The CDR3 covers 18 residues. The junction had 12 bases not matched to a gene; V was cut back by 5 bases and J by 3 bases. The chain's CDR3 is CASSPRDRGFRHTGELFF. DNA of the CDR3: TGTGCCAGCAGTCCCCGGGACAGGGGATTTCGGCACACCGGGGAGCTGTTTTTT.

The CDR3 here is CASSPSNRGLAFF. As DNA, the CDR3 is TGTGCCAGCAGCCCGAGCAACAGGGGGCTTGCTTTCTTT. The chain has TRBV7-9 and TRBJ1-1; 9 bases fit TRBD1. Germline CDR1 reads SEHNR; CDR2 reads FQNEAQ (reference sequence). The V segment lost 5 bases and the J segment 11 bases; nucleotides outside the gene matches: 9. This CDR3 has 13 residues. Using reference TRBV7-9 and TRBJ1-1 for the parts outside the CDR3, the full variable domain is DTGVSQNPRHKITKRGQNVTFRCDPISEHNRLYWYRQTLGQGPEFLTYFQNEAQLEKSRLLSDRFSAERPKGSFSTLEIQRTEQGDSAMYLCASSPSNRGLAFFGQGTRLTVV.

The chain is built from TRBV18 and TRBJ1-2; TRBD1 is a possible D gene (5 bases). The CDR3 loop spans 16 amino acids. The V gene lost 3 bases and the J gene lost 1 base, with 15 bases spanning the gap. Looked up from germline, CDR1 is KGHSH and CDR2 is LQKENI. The CDR3 sequence: CASSPRGSGLNYGYTF. As DNA, the CDR3 is TGTGCCAGCTCACCCAGAGGCTCAGGGCTTAACTATGGCTACACCTTC.

This clonotype was observed many times. The chain couples TRBV12-3 or TRBV12-4 to TRBJ1-5; 9 bases fit TRBD1. The CDR3 is made up of 14 amino acids. The junction had 4 bases not matched to a gene; V was cut back by 0 bases and J by 10 bases. This chain's CDR3 is CASSLARDRDPQHF. In DNA, the CDR3 is TGTGCCAGCAGTTTAGCTAGGGACAGGGATCCCCAGCATTTT.

The chain couples TRBV6-2 or TRBV6-3 to TRBJ2-7; TRBD2 matches at 8 bases. CDR3 size: 13 residues. The V segment lost 8 bases and the J segment 3 bases; nucleotides outside the gene matches: 6. CDR1 and CDR2 from the germline V gene are MNHEY and SVGEGT. CDR3: CASGSGGVYEQYF. CDR3 in DNA: TGTGCCAGCGGGAGCGGGGGAGTCTACGAGCAGTACTTC.

This chain joins TRBV11-1 and TRBJ2-7, with D possibly called TRBD1 or TRBD2 (5 bases each). Germline lookup yields CDR1 SGHAT and CDR2 FQDESV (reference sequence). Trimming took 0 bases from V and 3 from J, leaving 12 bases between them. This CDR3 spans 15 amino acids. The CDR3 loop reads CASSLAGTANYEQYF. DNA of the CDR3: TGTGCCAGCAGCTTAGCGGGGACGGCCAACTACGAGCAGTACTTC.

This clonotype was counted a few times. The chain uses TRBV7-2 and TRBJ1-6; 10 bases match TRBD1. This CDR3 spans 15 amino acids. Per germline, CDR1 SGHTA and CDR2 FQGNSA. V lost 2 bases, J lost 7 bases, and 2 bases stayed unmatched. The CDR3: CASSLKGQGNSPLHF. The CDR3 bases are TGTGCCAGCAGCTTAAAGGGACAGGGGAATTCACCCCTCCACTTT.

The rearrangement uses TRBV30 and TRBJ2-7; D ambiguous. The germline V gene has CDR1 GTSNPN and CDR2 SVGIG (reference sequence). Trimming took off 2 bases at V and 4 bases at J, with 15 bases between the two ends. The CDR3 consists of 14 residues. The CDR3 region has the DNA TGTGCCTGGAGTTCCATACCCCTGAAATACGAGCAGTACTTC. Amino acid sequence: CAWSSIPLKYEQYF.